Following are 6 T cell receptor beta chains from one sample sequenced in a study of T cell responses to AZD1222 COVID-19 vaccine. Measured with immunoSEQ multiplex PCR; TCRdb has only the in-frame clones, and not every one. The table shows 95,000 to 150,000 clones, with around 89% occurring only once. The material was peripheral blood, obtained on day 0 of AZD1222 vaccination. These receptors were taken from an adult in good health.

The chain uses TRBV5-4 and TRBJ1-1, with D possibly TRBD1 on 6 matching bases. From germline, CDR1 is SGHNT and CDR2 YYREEE (reference sequence). CDR3 length: 14 amino acids. Trimming shortened V by 3 bases and J by 2 bases, and 11 bases separated the two germline ends. CDR3 amino acids: CASSSWTANTEAFF. CDR3 DNA: TGTGCCAGCAGCTCCTGGACAGCCAACACTGAAGCTTTCTTT.

The chain has TRBV19 and TRBJ1-1; maybe TRBD1 (5 bases). Germline CDR1 and CDR2: LNHDA and SQIVND (reference sequence). The CDR3 spans 15 residues. The V end was cut by 1 base, the J end by 4 bases, with 13 bases between. In DNA, the CDR3 is TGTGCCAGTAGTATAGTTCAGGGTTTGGGCACTGAAGCTTTCTTT. Residues: CASSIVQGLGTEAFF.

This clone was detected once. V usage is TRBV6-1 and J usage is TRBJ1-6; D remains ambiguous. Per germline, CDR1 MNHNS and CDR2 SASEGT. V lost 0 bases and J 9 bases, leaving 9 bases between the germline ends. The CDR3 extends over 14 amino acids. The CDR3 coding sequence is TGTGCCAGCAGTGAAGCTGGCACCGGTTCACCCCTCCACTTT. Protein sequence: CASSEAGTGSPLHF.

The CDR3 bases are TGTGCCAGTAGTATTTATCAGGGGTCCTCCTACGAGCAGTACTTC. This codes for CASSIYQGSSYEQYF. The chain has TRBV19 and TRBJ2-7, with TRBD1 as a possible D gene (6 bases). Per germline, CDR1 LNHDA and CDR2 SQIVND (reference sequence). The CDR3 is 15 residues long. V lost 3 bases and J lost 0, with 12 bases in between.

This sequence joins TRBV5-1 and TRBJ1-3; possibly TRBD1 for D (5 bases). CDR1 is SGHRS, CDR2 YFSETQ, per germline. The CDR3 is 16 amino acids. Trimming removed 4 bases from V and 3 bases from J, with 17 bases in between. The CDR3 nucleotides read TGCGCCAGCAGCCCCTTCGGGGGATCCGGTGGAAACACCATATATTTT. Translation: CASSPFGGSGGNTIYF.

The genes are TRBV5-8 and TRBJ1-5; 7 bases match TRBD1. Germline V gene lookup returns CDR1 SGHTS and CDR2 YDEGEE. V shed 0 bases and J 0 bases; nucleotides not matched to a gene: 6. This CDR3 is 17 amino acids long. The CDR3: CASSLGLTGASNQPQHF. The CDR3 region has the DNA TGTGCCAGCAGCTTGGGTCTAACAGGGGCTAGCAATCAGCCCCAGCATTTT.